The T cell receptor (beta chain) described here comes from a study of blood T cell repertoires in COVID-19. V gave up 7 bases and J gave up 3 bases; unmatched junction bases: 4. This CDR3 is 13 amino acids long. Germline values: CDR1 SNHLY, CDR2 FYNNEI. Enrollees, roughly 18 to 95 years old, lived in 24 US areas. In the original analysis: Amplification of reference gene primers was used by the study to estimate nucleated cell counts. Assay: immunoSEQ multiplex PCR; the TCRdb copy retains only in-frame clones and omits some. The V and J calls and clone size are taken from that table; D and trimming were inferred from the DNA. The sample has around 300,000 clones; around 86% are singletons.

The chain recombines TRBV2 with TRBJ1-2, with 8 bases that match TRBD1. Sequences were obtained from PBMCs or T cells enriched from blood (not recorded which). This clonotype was obtained from a woman in her thirties or forties who had recovered from COVID-19. The CDR3 here is CASIKTGDYGYTF. The CDR3 DNA reads as TGTGCCAGCATAAAGACAGGGGACTATGGCTACACCTTC. The entire variable domain, with the rest obtained from reference TRBV2 and TRBJ1-2, is as follows: EPEVTQTPSHQVTQMGQEVILRCVPISNHLYFYWYRQILGQKVEFLVSFYNNEISEKSEIFDDQFSVERPDGSNFTLKIRSTKLEDSAMYFCASIKTGDYGYTFGSGTRLTVV.